These 3 T cell receptor beta chains came from one sample sequenced in a study of T cells in Graves' hyperthyroidism and ophthalmopathy. Researchers took RNA transcripts and amplified the TCR beta CDR3 regions from them. HTBI primers drove first-round RT-PCR of the TCR CDR3. Using its own MiXCR run on the multiplex PCR reads, TCRdb lists one record per CDR3 protein. The sample carries around 600,000 distinct CDR3 sequences, 14% recorded once. The sample consisted of blood. These receptors all stem from a woman between 45 and 65 years old with Graves' ophthalmopathy.

This sequence joins TRBV6-1 and TRBJ2-3, with TRBD2 matching over 9 bases. V dropped 5 bases and J dropped 3; count of bases not matched to a gene: 9. CDR3 length equals 16 residues. Per the germline V gene, CDR1 is MNHNS and CDR2 is SASEGT. The CDR3 nucleotides read TGTGCCAGCAGTCCCTGGGGTAGCGGGAGTACAGATACGCAGTATTTT. Protein product: CASSPWGSGSTDTQYF.

On this clonotype itself: A read error is likely, as this CDR3 ends without the conserved phenylalanine or tryptophan. CDR3 residues: CASSSAFDMETQYL. The DNA for the CDR3 is TGCGCCAGCAGCTCGGCGTTCGATATGGAGACCCAGTACCTC. The chain is built from TRBV5-1 and TRBJ2-5; D ambiguous. V was trimmed by 3 bases and J by 5 bases, leaving 14 bases between them. The germline gives CDR1 SGHRS, CDR2 YFSETQ. The CDR3 sequence is 14 residues long.

This clonotype has a count of ten or more. The genes are TRBV30 and TRBJ2-1; D is possibly TRBD2 (6 bases). The germline CDR1 and CDR2 sequences are GTSNPN and SVGIG (reference sequence). The CDR3 length is 13 residues. V lost 1 base and J 4 bases, leaving 8 bases between the germline ends. In DNA, the CDR3 is TGTGCCTGGAGTGCCGGGACTTACAATGAGCAGTTCTTC. Its translation: CAWSAGTYNEQFF.